The next 30 T cell receptor beta chains were all read from a single sample in a study of identical twins. TCRdb re-called the 5' RACE reads with MiXCR, one entry per CDR3 protein. The table shows about 690,000 distinct CDR3 sequences, with approximately 21% occurring only once. This same sample was also taken into another study, of T cells expressing NK-cell markers.

The sequencing sample was made of PBMCs. Receptors originate from a woman aged 18-29 years in good health.

The sample holds a few counts of this clonotype. V gene TRBV7-2 combines with J gene TRBJ2-1; weak D call: TRBD2 (6 bases). Germline values: CDR1 SGHTA, CDR2 FQGNSA. This CDR3 comprises 17 residues. V lost 5 bases to trimming and J lost 0 bases, with 17 bases between them. CDR3 nucleotides: TGTGCCAGCAGCCATGGGGGGAGTGCAAACTCCTACAATGAGCAGTTCTTC. Translated, it gives CASSHGGSANSYNEQFF.

V usage is TRBV3-1 and J usage is TRBJ2-1; D not resolved. This CDR3 comprises 16 residues. The V gene's germline CDR1 is LGHDT and CDR2 YNNKEL (reference sequence). Trimming shortened V by 0 bases and J by 1 base, and 10 bases separated the two germline ends. The CDR3: CASSQDRWVSYNEQFF. The CDR3 DNA is TGTGCCAGCAGCCAAGATCGTTGGGTATCCTACAATGAGCAGTTCTTC.

This sequence joins TRBV7-9 and TRBJ2-1; D is ambiguous. Germline CDR1 SEHNR, CDR2 FQNEAQ (reference sequence). The CDR3 length is 11 residues. The CDR3 is CVTRYDNEQFF. The CDR3 bases are TGTGTCACAAGGTACGACAATGAGCAGTTCTTC.

The CDR3 loop reads CASGRLGAQETQYF. In nucleotides, the CDR3 is TGTGCCAGCGGCCGGTTGGGGGCCCAAGAGACCCAGTACTTC. V usage is TRBV12-3 or TRBV12-4 and J usage is TRBJ2-5, with D maybe TRBD1 (6 bases). V was trimmed by 8 bases and J by 1 base, leaving 14 bases between them. The CDR3 length is 14 residues.

In its sample, this clonotype was seen a few times. The CDR3 nucleotides are TGCAGTGCTAGACTAAACTTTAAGAACACTGAAGCTTTCTTT. Amino acid sequence: CSARLNFKNTEAFF. The chain carries TRBV20-1 and TRBJ1-1; no clear D gene. CDR3 length: 14 amino acids. Between the trimmed V and J ends, which lost 2 bases and 1 base, there was a span of 11 bases. Germline CDR1 reads DFQATT; CDR2 reads SNEGSKA (reference sequence).

The rearrangement joins TRBV5-1 to TRBJ2-7, with no clear D. The CDR3 totals 14 residues. Germline CDR1 is SGHRS and CDR2 is YFSETQ. V lost 5 bases, J lost 2 bases, and 14 bases lay in between. In nucleotides, the CDR3 is TGCGCCAGCAGTGTCATCCCTGATACCTACGAGCAGTACTTC. It yields the protein CASSVIPDTYEQYF.

The J gene is TRBJ2-3, the V gene TRBV6-1; D gene ambiguous. Germline V lookup: CDR1 MNHNS, CDR2 SASEGT. This CDR3 comprises 17 residues. Trimming cost V 6 bases and J 2 bases, with 21 bases left between them. CDR3 loop: CASRLYTRSTLTDTQYF. The CDR3 DNA sequence: TGTGCCAGCAGACTCTACACACGCAGCACCCTCACAGATACGCAGTATTTT.

The chain uses TRBV29-1 and TRBJ2-1; tentative D call: TRBD1 (5 bases). This CDR3 is built from 14 residues. Germline CDR1 is SQVTM and CDR2 is ANQGSEA. The ends were cut back, 0 bases at V and 4 bases at J, with 10 bases in the middle. This chain's CDR3 is CSVEDERGYNEQFF. CDR3 DNA sequence: TGCAGCGTTGAAGATGAAAGGGGTTACAATGAGCAGTTCTTC.

A few counts support this clonotype. The chain combines TRBV7-9 with TRBJ2-1; possible D gene TRBD1, 5 bases. The V and J ends lost 5 bases and 0 bases respectively, with 14 bases between them. There are 16 residues in the CDR3. The germline gives CDR1 SEHNR, CDR2 FQNEAQ (reference sequence). The CDR3 coding sequence is TGTGCCAGCAGCGCGACAGACGAGAGCTCCTACAATGAGCAGTTCTTC. Translating gives CASSATDESSYNEQFF.

V and J are TRBV18 and TRBJ2-3; TRBD2 matches 7 bases. V lost 3 bases, J lost 1 base, and 7 bases stayed unmatched. CDR3 length: 16 amino acids. Germline lookup yields CDR1 KGHSH and CDR2 LQKENI. The CDR3 region is CASSPLLASGTDTQYF. The CDR3 nucleotides are TGTGCCAGCTCACCCCTACTAGCGTCCGGCACAGATACGCAGTATTTT. Based on the CDR3 plus reference TRBV18 and TRBJ2-3, the full variable domain is NAGVMQNPRHLVRRRGQEARLRCSPMKGHSHVYWYRQLPEEGLKFMVYLQKENIIDESGMPKERFSAEFPKEGPSILRIQQVVRGDSAAYFCASSPLLASGTDTQYFGPGTRLTVL.

V gene TRBV9 combines with J gene TRBJ1-2; TRBD1 is a possible D gene (6 bases). Trimming left V 7 bases short and J 1 base short, with 17 bases between. Germline CDR1 and CDR2: SGDLS and YYNGEE. CDR3 length: 15 amino acids. CDR3 region: CASSRGRTGNYGYTF. CDR3 coding DNA: TGTGCCAGCTCACGGGGGCGTACCGGTAACTATGGCTACACCTTC.

J is TRBJ2-1 and V is TRBV19; 8 bases match TRBD1. Trimming removed 7 bases from V and 7 bases from J; junction bases left unmatched: 15. This CDR3 is 16 amino acids long. Germline V gives CDR1 LNHDA, CDR2 SQIVND (reference sequence). The CDR3 here is CASTLSGQGVLNEQFF. The CDR3, as DNA: TGTGCCAGTACCCTTTCCGGACAGGGTGTGTTGAATGAGCAGTTCTTC.

The chain joins TRBV15 to TRBJ2-5; no firm D call. CDR1 is LNHNV, CDR2 YYDKDF, per germline (reference sequence). This CDR3 is built from 12 residues. V gave up 1 base and J gave up 12 bases, with 12 bases separating them. The CDR3 nucleotides are TGTGCCACCAGCAGAGCCTCCCCTCTGAAGTACTTC. It encodes CATSRASPLKYF.

J is TRBJ2-1 and V is TRBV12-3 or TRBV12-4, with 8 bases lining up with TRBD1. The trim removed 7 bases at V and 14 bases at J, leaving 10 bases unmatched. This CDR3 region has 12 residues. CDR3 bases: TGTGCCAGCAATTTGTGGACAGGGACCGAGTTCTTC. This codes for CASNLWTGTEFF.

The chain couples TRBV20-1 to TRBJ2-6; TRBD1 matches 9 bases. The V gene end was trimmed by 1 base and the J gene end by 3 bases; junction bases not matched to a gene: 7. Germline CDR1 reads DFQATT; CDR2 reads SNEGSKA (reference sequence). CDR3 length equals 17 residues. The CDR3 DNA reads as TGCAGTGCTAGAGGGGGACAGGGAACCGTTGGGGCCAACGTCCTGACTTTC. This encodes CSARGGQGTVGANVLTF.

This CDR3 is CASSPAPAVQETQYF. DNA for the CDR3: TGCGCCAGCAGCCCGGCTCCCGCGGTCCAAGAGACCCAGTACTTC. V and J are TRBV5-1 and TRBJ2-5; D call uncertain. Germline lookup yields CDR1 SGHRS and CDR2 YFSETQ. Trimming took off 4 bases at V and 1 base at J, with 14 bases between the two ends. This CDR3 is 15 amino acids long.

The J gene is TRBJ2-4, the V gene TRBV7-2; 8 bases align to TRBD2. The junction had 0 bases not matched to a gene; V was cut back by 1 base and J by 4 bases. Germline CDR1 and CDR2: SGHTA and FQGNSA. There are 14 residues in the CDR3. Here the CDR3 DNA reads TGTGCCAGCAGCTTAGTAGCGGGAAAAAACATTCAGTACTTC. Its translation: CASSLVAGKNIQYF.

The rearrangement links TRBV7-2 to TRBJ2-1; a weak D match, TRBD2 (6 bases). CDR3 length: 14 residues. Trimming removed 4 bases at V and 6 bases at J, with 13 bases between. From germline, CDR1 is SGHTA and CDR2 FQGNSA. CDR3 coding DNA: TGTGCCAGCAGCTCCAGACTAGTCCCCAATGAGCAGTTCTTC. It translates to CASSSRLVPNEQFF.

The chain couples TRBV5-6 to TRBJ2-1; D unresolved. This CDR3 is built from 15 residues. Germline V gene data show CDR1 as SGHDT and CDR2 as YYEEEE. Trimming removed 4 bases at V and 4 bases at J, with 15 bases between. The CDR3 sequence: CASSPTAPNYNEQFF. The CDR3, as DNA: TGTGCCAGCAGCCCCACGGCCCCGAATTACAATGAGCAGTTCTTC. The whole variable domain, remainder taken from reference TRBV5-6 and TRBJ2-1, is DAGVTQSPTHLIKTRGQQVTLRCSPKSGHDTVSWYQQALGQGPQFIFQYYEEEERQRGNFPDRFSGHQFPNYSSELNVNALLLGDSALYLCASSPTAPNYNEQFFGPGTRLTVL.

The gene calls are TRBV20-1 and TRBJ2-3, with D uncertain. Germline CDR1 reads DFQATT; CDR2 reads SNEGSKA (reference sequence). Trimming pared 4 bases from V and 5 bases from J, leaving 13 bases between. This CDR3 has 13 amino acids. CDR3 DNA sequence: TGCAGTGCTAAACCTGGCGGAATAGATACGCAGTATTTT. This sequence encodes CSAKPGGIDTQYF.

The rearrangement joins TRBV20-1 to TRBJ2-7; TRBD1 matches at 8 bases. The CDR3 runs 14 residues. The germline V gene encodes CDR1 DFQATT and CDR2 SNEGSKA (reference sequence). The junction had 6 bases not matched to a gene; V was cut back by 5 bases and J by 0 bases. The CDR3 sequence is CSAGSGTGSYEQYF. CDR3 nucleotides: TGCAGTGCTGGTTCCGGGACAGGCTCCTACGAGCAGTACTTC.

This CDR3 reads CASSVIAGASYNEQFF. Here the CDR3 DNA reads TGCGCCAGCAGCGTAATAGCGGGGGCTTCCTACAATGAGCAGTTCTTC. The rearrangement uses TRBV5-1 and TRBJ2-1; 9 bases align to TRBD2. V lost 4 bases to trimming and J lost 1 base; unmatched junction nucleotides: 6. Germline CDR1 and CDR2: SGHRS and YFSETQ. The CDR3 totals 16 residues.

The chain has TRBV5-5 and TRBJ1-6, with 7 nucleotides matching TRBD1. The V gene's germline CDR1 is SGHKS and CDR2 YYEKEE (reference sequence). The CDR3 extends over 15 amino acids. V trimming: 3 bases; J trimming: 8 bases; junction bases outside the gene matches: 8. In DNA form, the CDR3 reads TGTGCCAGCAGCTCTGTGACAGGGCGATATTCACCCCTCCACTTT. Translating gives CASSSVTGRYSPLHF.

The chain couples TRBV6-2 or TRBV6-3 to TRBJ2-2; D unresolved. The CDR3 sequence is 14 residues long. Germline CDR1 is MNHEY and CDR2 is SVGEGT. The germline V and J ends were trimmed by 2 bases and 2 bases, with 6 bases remaining between them. CDR3 DNA: TGTGCCAGCAGTTACAGGTCCAACACCGGGGAGCTGTTTTTT. Translated: CASSYRSNTGELFF.

This clonotype has more than one count but fewer than ten. The rearrangement joins TRBV7-9 to TRBJ2-3; TRBD2 aligns across 10 bases. This CDR3 has 13 amino acids. Trimming cost V 10 bases and J 5 bases; bases outside gene matches: 6. Germline values: CDR1 SEHNR, CDR2 FQNEAQ (reference sequence). The CDR3 here is CATKRGGGDTQYF. The CDR3 DNA reads TGTGCCACGAAGCGGGGGGGTGGAGATACGCAGTATTTT.

The sample holds a few counts of this clonotype. The rearrangement links TRBV20-1 to TRBJ2-3; 7 nucleotides match TRBD2. V was clipped by 7 bases and J by 2 bases; unmatched bases: 6. The CDR3 contains 13 residues. Germline V gene sequence: CDR1 DFQATT, CDR2 SNEGSKA (reference sequence). CDR3 amino acids: CSGRESYTDTQYF. CDR3 bases: TGCAGTGGGCGGGAGTCCTACACAGATACGCAGTATTTT.

This clonotype appeared a few times. V gene TRBV20-1 combines with J gene TRBJ2-5; 11 bases are a match to TRBD1. With V trimmed by 5 bases and J by 5 bases, 16 bases remained unmatched. This CDR3 has 17 residues. CDR1 and CDR2 (germline): DFQATT, SNEGSKA (reference sequence). In DNA form, the CDR3 reads TGCAGTGCTGGACGATTCGGGACAGGGGGTCTGGGGGAGACCCAGTACTTC. The encoded protein is CSAGRFGTGGLGETQYF.

Only a few counts were recorded for this clonotype. The gene calls are TRBV20-1 and TRBJ2-7; D perhaps matches TRBD2 (5 bases). V was clipped by 0 bases and J by 7 bases, with 22 bases between them. The CDR3 consists of 16 residues. The germline V gene has CDR1 DFQATT and CDR2 SNEGSKA (reference sequence). CDR3 loop: CSARDRSGFANKEQYF. DNA of the CDR3: TGCAGTGCTAGAGATCGGAGCGGATTTGCGAACAAGGAGCAGTACTTC.

The CDR3 is CASSLGQVSGYTF. For the CDR3, the DNA is TGTGCCAGCAGCCTTGGACAGGTCTCCGGCTACACCTTC. The chain is built from TRBV6-1 and TRBJ1-2, with 7 bases matching TRBD1. The germline gives CDR1 MNHNS, CDR2 SASEGT. V shed 6 bases, J shed 8 bases, and the junction held 9 bases outside the gene matches. The length of the CDR3 is 13 residues.

The V and J genes are TRBV27 and TRBJ2-3, with 8 nucleotides matching TRBD2. This CDR3 is 14 amino acids long. The ends lost 7 bases at V and 0 bases at J; junction bases unmatched: 3. Germline V gene lookup returns CDR1 MNHEY and CDR2 SMNVEV (reference sequence). CDR3 region: CASTPSGSTDTQYF. Here the CDR3 DNA reads TGTGCCAGCACGCCTAGCGGGAGCACAGATACGCAGTATTTT.